This entry describes one T cell receptor (beta chain). The entry originates in a study of blood T cell repertoires in COVID-19. Per the study methods: Estimation of nucleated cell counts was performed using reference gene primer amplification. TCRdb keeps only in-frame clones here, not all; method: immunoSEQ multiplex PCR. V, J and clone size reflect that table, while D and trimming were determined from the DNA. The table has roughly 250,000 clones, roughly 87% seen once. All enrollees were roughly 18 to 89 years old and from fewer than 30 US areas. Cohorts were based on clinical histories the participants reported. Specimen: PBMCs or T cells enriched from blood (not recorded which). The clonotype comes from a woman between 25 and 40 years old with acute COVID-19.

The CDR3 is CASSQVEDTQYF. In nucleotides, the CDR3 is TGTGCCAGCAGCCAAGTGGAGGATACGCAGTATTTT. The chain links TRBV3-1 (or the pseudogene TRBV3-2) to TRBJ2-3; no reliable D call. V was clipped by 1 base and J by 6 bases, with 5 bases between them. The CDR3 has 12 amino acids. The germline V gene has CDR1 LGHDT and CDR2 YNNKEL (reference sequence).